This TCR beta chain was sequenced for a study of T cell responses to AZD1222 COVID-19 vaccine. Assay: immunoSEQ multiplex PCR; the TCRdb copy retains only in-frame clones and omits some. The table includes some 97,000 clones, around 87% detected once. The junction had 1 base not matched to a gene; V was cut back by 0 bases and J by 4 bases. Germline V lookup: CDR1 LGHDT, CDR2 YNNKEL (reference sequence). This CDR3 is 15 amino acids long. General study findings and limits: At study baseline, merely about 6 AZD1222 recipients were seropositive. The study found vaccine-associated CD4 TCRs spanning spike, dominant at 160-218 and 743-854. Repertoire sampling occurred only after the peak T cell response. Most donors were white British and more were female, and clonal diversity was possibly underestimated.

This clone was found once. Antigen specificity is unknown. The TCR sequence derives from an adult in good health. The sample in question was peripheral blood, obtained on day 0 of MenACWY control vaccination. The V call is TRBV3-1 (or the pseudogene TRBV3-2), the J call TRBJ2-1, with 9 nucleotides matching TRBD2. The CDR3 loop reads CASSQETSGYNEQFF. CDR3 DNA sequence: TGTGCCAGCAGCCAAGAGACTAGCGGTTACAATGAGCAGTTCTTC.